This is a list of T cell receptor beta chains from one sample in a study of cytomegalovirus exposure and HLA in healthy donors. The assay was immunoSEQ multiplex PCR, and TCRdb's table has in-frame clones only and misses some. In the table there are approximately 300,000 clones, under 90% of which are singletons. Material: PBMCs. The receptors originated from a girl aged 2-15 years in good health and CMV-seronegative. Both conserved end residues are part of each CDR3. A D gene is named only where the DNA matches it firmly. Clone size, where shown, is once, few, many, or a class for clones that have expanded.

NA,TRBV6-5,NA,TRBJ2-2,CASSYGLTNTGELFF,TGTGCCAGCAGCTATGGACTAACGAACACCGGGGAGCTGTTTTTT
NA,TRBV5-6,TRBD1,TRBJ2-2,CASTNTGGGELFF,TGTGCCAGCACAAACACAGGGGGCGGGGAGCTGTTTTTT
NA,TRBV4-1,TRBD1,TRBJ1-4,CASSHDNRDRIYEKLFF,TGCGCCAGCAGCCATGATAACCGGGACAGGATTTATGAAAAACTGTTTTTT
NA,TRBV6-5,NA,TRBJ2-3,CASSYSSDTQYF,TGTGCCAGCAGTTACTCATCGGATACGCAGTATTTT
NA,TRBV25-1,NA,TRBJ1-2,CASSERGFDGYTF,TGTGCCAGCAGTGAAAGAGGGTTCGATGGCTACACCTTC
few,TRBV15,TRBD1,TRBJ2-1,CATSGGQVYNEQFF,TGTGCCACCAGCGGCGGACAGGTTTACAATGAGCAGTTCTTC
once,TRBV6-5,NA,TRBJ1-5,CASSYFRGNQPQHF,TGTGCCAGCAGTTACTTCAGGGGCAATCAGCCCCAGCATTTT
NA,TRBV28,NA,TRBJ2-1,CASSSDFGNEQFF,TGTGCCAGCAGTTCGGACTTCGGCAATGAGCAGTTCTTC
NA,TRBV29-1,TRBD1,TRBJ1-1,CSVESLGQGASEAFF,TGCAGCGTTGAATCCCTGGGACAGGGGGCGTCTGAAGCTTTCTTT
NA,TRBV10-3,TRBD1,TRBJ1-6,CAIFEADRGRSPLHF,TGTGCCATCTTTGAGGCCGACAGGGGTCGCTCACCCCTCCACTTT
NA,TRBV28,NA,TRBJ1-2,CASSLYLPTSTAANYGYTF,TGTGCCAGCAGTTTATACTTACCCACGTCCACCGCGGCTAACTATGGCTACACCTTC
NA,TRBV10-3,NA,TRBJ2-2,CAISEGEGLGTGELFF,TGTGCCATCAGTGAAGGAGAGGGCTTGGGCACCGGGGAGCTGTTTTTT
NA,TRBV2,NA,TRBJ2-7,CASNEASAGYSYEQYF,TGTGCCAGCAATGAAGCCTCGGCAGGGTACTCCTACGAGCAGTACTTC
NA,TRBV7-9,NA,TRBJ2-7,CASSFTSGLSYEQYF,TGTGCCAGCAGCTTTACCAGCGGACTCTCGTACGAGCAGTACTTC
NA,TRBV4-2,NA,TRBJ1-5,CASSQESLGGNQPQHF,TGTGCCAGCAGCCAAGAGTCCCTGGGAGGCAATCAGCCCCAGCATTTT
once,TRBV9,TRBD1,TRBJ1-3,CASSVGSTGDSSGNTIYF,TGTGCCAGCAGCGTAGGTTCGACAGGGGACTCCTCTGGAAACACCATATATTTT
NA,TRBV9,TRBD1,TRBJ1-4,CASSVGPGQGNEKLFF,TGTGCCAGCAGCGTCGGACCGGGACAGGGGAATGAAAAACTGTTTTTT
NA,TRBV18,TRBD1,TRBJ1-1,CASSPFQVGQGLSEAFF,TGTGCCAGCTCACCATTCCAAGTTGGACAGGGGCTCAGTGAAGCTTTCTTT
few,TRBV19,TRBD2,TRBJ2-3,CASSKASGSYTDTQYF,TGTGCCAGTAGTAAGGCTAGCGGAAGTTACACAGATACGCAGTATTTT
few,TRBV27,TRBD2,TRBJ2-1,CASSPWTGKTTSGRATVGEQFF,TGTGCCAGCAGTCCCTGGACAGGGAAAACTACTAGCGGGAGGGCTACGGTCGGTGAGCAGTTCTTC
NA,TRBV6-6,NA,TRBJ2-2,CASRLQGGELFF,TGTGCCAGCAGGCTACAGGGAGGGGAGCTGTTTTTT
NA,TRBV7-9,TRBD1,TRBJ1-4,CASSLRQGEEKLFF,TGTGCCAGCAGCTTAAGACAGGGCGAAGAAAAACTGTTTTTT
NA,TRBV7-9,TRBD1,TRBJ1-4,CSSSLGTGDHIEKLFF,TGTTCCAGCAGCTTAGGGACAGGGGATCACATTGAAAAACTGTTTTTT
once,TRBV5-6,NA,TRBJ2-1,CASSLRVLYNEQFF,TGTGCCAGCAGCTTGCGGGTACTCTACAATGAGCAGTTCTTC
NA,TRBV5-1,NA,TRBJ1-2,CASSTQDGVNYGYTF,TGCGCCAGCAGCACTCAGGACGGGGTTAACTATGGCTACACCTTC
NA,TRBV7-9,NA,TRBJ1-3,CASKPTGNTIYF,TGTGCCAGCAAGCCCACTGGAAACACCATATATTTT
NA,TRBV6-5,TRBD1,TRBJ1-2,CASSYAGQGVYGYTF,TGTGCCAGCAGTTACGCGGGACAGGGGGTTTATGGCTACACCTTC
few,TRBV2,NA,TRBJ2-7,CASREGFPVIFHEQYF,TGTGCCAGCAGGGAGGGCTTCCCGGTTATTTTCCACGAGCAGTACTTC
NA,TRBV30,NA,TRBJ2-1,CAWTSGVLQFF,TGTGCCTGGACTTCAGGGGTTTTGCAGTTCTTC
NA,TRBV19,NA,TRBJ2-4,CASSMGGRNIQYF,TGTGCCAGTAGTATGGGGGGTCGGAACATTCAGTACTTC
NA,TRBV30,NA,TRBJ1-2,CAWSGRPWGVNYGYTF,TGTGCCTGGAGTGGCCGTCCCTGGGGGGTTAACTATGGCTACACCTTC
NA,TRBV5-6,TRBD1,TRBJ2-6,CASSLVWTGVSGANVLTF,TGTGCCAGCAGCTTAGTCTGGACAGGGGTTTCTGGGGCCAACGTCCTGACTTTC
few,TRBV7-3,TRBD1,TRBJ2-3,CASSLTGQGTDTQYF,TGTGCCAGCAGCTTAACGGGACAGGGTACAGATACGCAGTATTTT
NA,TRBV6-6,TRBD2,TRBJ2-1,CASSYYSRGGRREQFF,TGTGCCAGCAGTTACTACTCCCGGGGGGGCCGGCGGGAGCAGTTCTTC
NA,TRBV19,NA,TRBJ2-5,CASSIRPAGTQYF,TGTGCCAGTAGTATACGCCCGGCGGGGACCCAGTACTTC
NA,TRBV9,NA,TRBJ2-6,CASSHNRFLSGANVLTF,TGTGCCAGCAGCCATAACAGGTTCCTCTCTGGGGCCAACGTCCTGACTTTC
NA,TRBV27,NA,TRBJ2-7,CASSLRAIAYEQYF,TGTGCCAGCAGTTTGAGGGCCATAGCCTACGAGCAGTACTTC
NA,TRBV7-9,NA,TRBJ2-7,CASSLRGGVHEQYF,TGTGCCAGCAGCTTAAGAGGGGGGGTCCACGAGCAGTACTTC
NA,TRBV30,NA,TRBJ2-7,CAWSLVVYEQYF,TGTGCCTGGAGCCTAGTGGTCTACGAGCAGTACTTC
NA,TRBV5-4,NA,TRBJ2-5,CASSYPGGETQYF,TGTGCCAGCAGCTACCCAGGGGGGGAGACCCAGTACTTC
NA,TRBV6-5,TRBD2,TRBJ2-5,CASSSPGGGSRETQYF,TGTGCCAGCAGTTCCCCCGGCGGGGGGAGTAGAGAGACCCAGTACTTC
NA,TRBV20-1,NA,TRBJ2-7,CSAVRDSRYF,TGCAGTGCTGTCCGGGACTCTCGGTACTTC